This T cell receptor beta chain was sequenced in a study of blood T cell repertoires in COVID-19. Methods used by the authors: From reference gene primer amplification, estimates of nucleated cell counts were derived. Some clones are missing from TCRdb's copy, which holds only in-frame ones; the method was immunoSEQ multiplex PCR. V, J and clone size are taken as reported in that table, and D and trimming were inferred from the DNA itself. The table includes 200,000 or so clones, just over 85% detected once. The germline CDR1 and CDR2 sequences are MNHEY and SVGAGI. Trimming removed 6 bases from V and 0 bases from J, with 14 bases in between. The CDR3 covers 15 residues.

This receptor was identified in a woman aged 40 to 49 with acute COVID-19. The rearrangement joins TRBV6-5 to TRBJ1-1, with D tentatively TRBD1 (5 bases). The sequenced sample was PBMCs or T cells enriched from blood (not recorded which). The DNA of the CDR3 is TGTGCCAGCAGACCAAACGGGGGAATGAACACTGAAGCTTTCTTT. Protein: CASRPNGGMNTEAFF.